A selection of T cell receptor beta chains follows, all from one sample in a study of response to subunit inactivated influenza vaccine. TCRdb ran MiXCR on the RT-PCR reads and lists one entry per CDR3 protein. The sample has over 300,000 distinct CDR3 sequences; around a fifth are singletons. The specimen comprised PBMCs from blood, sampled less than 22 months after vaccination. The origin of the receptors is a man aged 50-75 years who received an inactivated influenza vaccine. CDR3s include the opening cysteine and the closing phenylalanine or tryptophan.

V gene	J gene	CDR3 protein
TRBV10-3	TRBJ2-1	CAISGVKDSYNEQFF
TRBV7-9	TRBJ1-3	CASSLDPNTIYF
TRBV7-9	TRBJ2-2	CASSLDSGNTGELFF
TRBV20-1	TRBJ1-6	CSADRGQGASPLHF
TRBV30	TRBJ1-2	CAWGQGSGGYTF
TRBV28	TRBJ2-3	CASSHPRERTDTQYF
TRBV28	TRBJ2-7	CASSWSTGSPYEQYF
TRBV5-1	TRBJ1-6	CASSSGQNYNSPLHF
TRBV4-2	TRBJ1-3	CASSQERGSLVSGNTIYF
TRBV20-1	TRBJ1-5	CSAGNSNQPQHF
TRBV30	TRBJ2-2	CAWSVSGESGELFF
TRBV28	TRBJ1-3	CASSGDVENTIYF
TRBV20-1	TRBJ2-3	CSASPDSTSTDTQYF
TRBV5-5	TRBJ1-2	CASSTTGEYGYTF
TRBV12-3/TRBV12-4	TRBJ1-1	CASSFSTTEAFF
TRBV20-1	TRBJ1-5	CSARAAGEQPQHF
TRBV7-2	TRBJ1-5	CASSLLEGQTQHF
TRBV9	TRBJ2-3	CASSVGLGSTDTQYF
TRBV29-1	TRBJ2-7	CSVISYEQYF
TRBV12-3/TRBV12-4	TRBJ2-5	CASSGDRPQTQYF
TRBV28	TRBJ1-2	CASSTPHTF
TRBV6-5	TRBJ1-5	CASSYNGQDQPQHF
TRBV12-3/TRBV12-4	TRBJ1-2	CASRTGTSNYGYTF
TRBV7-2	TRBJ1-6	CASSLVGASPNSPLHF
TRBV6-2/TRBV6-3	TRBJ1-5	CASSYGMISQPQHF
TRBV7-9	TRBJ2-1	CASSLAPRGLNNEQFF
TRBV6-2/TRBV6-3	TRBJ1-1	CASSPDSVTEAFF
TRBV3-1	TRBJ1-6	CASSFLVSNSPLHF
TRBV20-1	TRBJ1-5	CSAHRDRDQPQHF
TRBV28	TRBJ1-2	CASSLGAGEVGGYTF
TRBV10-2	TRBJ1-4	CASSDRDRGNEKLFF
TRBV12-3/TRBV12-4	TRBJ2-3	CASSLVAGTQYF
TRBV30	TRBJ1-2	CAWSPPGQGRYYGYTF
TRBV4-1	TRBJ1-5	CASSQDLVPAGKPQHF
TRBV6-5	TRBJ2-4	CASSYSGSGAKNIQYF
TRBV28	TRBJ1-5	CASSSNPGQGWQPQHF
TRBV5-1	TRBJ2-3	CASRGSAASTDTQYF
TRBV5-1	TRBJ2-3	CASSWPLLAGGPTDTQYF
TRBV7-2	TRBJ1-2	CASSLAIRAGGYTF
TRBV5-4	TRBJ2-3	CASSSIERGPSSTDTQYF
TRBV4-2	TRBJ1-3	CASSQDWPAGNTIYF
TRBV27	TRBJ1-5	CASSGSGGVGNQPQHF
TRBV5-6	TRBJ2-2	CASSWRVFGRPSPGELFF